The TCR beta chain under discussion was sequenced for a study of chemoradiotherapy in HPV16-positive cancers. This table comes from immunoSEQ multiplex PCR, and its TCRdb copy is limited to in-frame clones, with some not included. Of over 15,000 clones in the sample, about 90% were seen once. In germline, CDR1 is SGHNT, CDR2 YYREEE (reference sequence). CDR3 size: 12 residues. The V gene lost 5 bases and the J gene lost 8 bases, with 11 bases spanning the gap. This specimen was blood, taken from a patient who underwent chemoradiotherapy. The chain joins TRBV5-4 to TRBJ2-1, with D maybe TRBD1 (5 bases). The origin of this receptor is a human donor with HPV-associated anogenital cancer. In DNA form, the CDR3 reads TGTGCCAGCAGGTACGACAGTGATGAGCAGTTCTTC. It encodes CASRYDSDEQFF.